This is a list of T cell receptor beta chains from one sample in a study of blood T cell repertoires in COVID-19. Profiled with immunoSEQ multiplex PCR; TCRdb holds only in-frame clones, not every one. In the table there are 200,000 to 250,000 clones, nearly 90% of which are singletons. Sequenced input: PBMCs or T cells enriched from blood (not recorded which). Source of these receptors: a man aged 25-40 years who had recovered from COVID-19. Each CDR3 is given with its conserved first and last residue. A D gene is named only where the DNA matches it firmly. Size is omitted from some rows. Given values are once, few, many or a class for expanded clones.

TRBD2,TRBJ2-1,.,TRBV7-6,TGTGCCAGCAGCTTAGCGGGACTAGCGGGAGGTTCGAGCTCCTACAATGAGCAGTTCTTC,CASSLAGLAGGSSSYNEQFF
.,TRBJ2-7,.,TRBV6-2/TRBV6-3,TGTGCCAGCAGTTACAGGCTACCGCGGGAAATAGAATCCTACGAGCAGTACTTC,CASSYRLPREIESYEQYF
.,TRBJ1-2,.,TRBV3-1/TRBV3-2,TGTGCCAGCAGCCAAAATCGGGGGACCTATGGCTACACCTTC,CASSQNRGTYGYTF
.,TRBJ1-4,few,TRBV18,TGTGCCAGCTCACCAAACAGGGACGAAAAACTGTTTTTT,CASSPNRDEKLFF
.,TRBJ2-2,.,TRBV18,TGTGCCAGCTCACCACGGTCGGGTTCGGGCACCGGGGAGCTGTTTTTT,CASSPRSGSGTGELFF
.,TRBJ2-6,once,TRBV7-2,TGTGCCAGCAGCTTAGTGCGGATCTCTGGGGCCAACGTCCTGACTTTC,CASSLVRISGANVLTF
.,TRBJ1-5,few,TRBV10-3,TGTGCCATCAGTTTCGGGGTTAATCAGCCCCAGCATTTT,CAISFGVNQPQHF
.,TRBJ2-7,.,TRBV12-3/TRBV12-4,TGTGCCAGCAGCCTTACCCCCCAGAACGAGCAGTACTTC,CASSLTPQNEQYF
.,TRBJ1-1,.,TRBV18,TGTGCCAGCTCACCCTCCTATCGGGGGGGGTCAGGGGTAGCTTTCTTT,CASSPSYRGGSGVAFF
.,TRBJ2-7,few,TRBV27,TGTGCCAGCAGCCCAACGCCTGACAGGTGGACCTACGAGCAGTACTTC,CASSPTPDRWTYEQYF
.,TRBJ1-2,.,TRBV5-4,TGTGCCAGCAGCTTAGGGCAGGGGACGGGCTATGGCTACACCTTC,CASSLGQGTGYGYTF
.,TRBJ1-2,.,TRBV24-1,TGTGCCACCAGTGATTCTAGGGCAGGGAAAGGCGGCTACACCTTC,CATSDSRAGKGGYTF
.,TRBJ2-1,.,TRBV9,TGTGCCAGCAGCGTAGCCCTGTTTTTCTCTGAGCAGTTCTTC,CASSVALFFSEQFF
TRBD1,TRBJ1-1,.,TRBV7-9,TGTGCCAGCAGCTCCGATGCGACAGGGGCTGAAGCTTTCTTT,CASSSDATGAEAFF
.,TRBJ2-7,.,TRBV6-5,TGTGCCAGCAGGTGGACAGAAACCTACGAGCAGTACTTC,CASRWTETYEQYF
TRBD2,TRBJ2-4,.,TRBV6-2/TRBV6-3,TGTGCCAGCAGCCCCCTCGTCCAGCGGGAAAAATACGGCGCCAAAAACATTCAGTACTTC,CASSPLVQREKYGAKNIQYF
.,TRBJ2-7,once,TRBV28,TGTGCCAGCAGTTTAATCGGGTACGGTGCCGGGTACGAGCAGTACTTC,CASSLIGYGAGYEQYF
TRBD1,TRBJ1-2,once,TRBV7-3,TGTGCCAGCAGCCCGACCAATACAGGGGTGGGCTACACCTTC,CASSPTNTGVGYTF
TRBD2,TRBJ2-1,once,TRBV28,TGTGCCAGCAGCTCGACTAGCGGGCCGTCCTCCTACAATGAGCAGTTCTTC,CASSSTSGPSSYNEQFF
TRBD1,TRBJ2-7,.,TRBV5-4,TGTGCCAGCAGAGCGGGACAGGGGGCAGGCGAGCAGTACTTC,CASRAGQGAGEQYF
.,TRBJ1-6,.,TRBV30,TGTGCCTGGAGCTTCCCGGCGGCGGCTATTAATTCACCCCTCCACTTT,CAWSFPAAAINSPLHF
TRBD1,TRBJ1-2,.,TRBV30,TGTGCCACAGGGGACTGGGGCTACACCTTC,CATGDWGYTF
TRBD2,TRBJ2-3,.,TRBV14,TGTGCCAGCAGCCTGGGGGACTACCCGAACACAGATACGCAGTATTTT,CASSLGDYPNTDTQYF
TRBD1,TRBJ1-4,.,TRBV13,TGTGCCAGCAGCTTACGTTTAGGGACAGGGACTAATGAAAAACTGTTTTTT,CASSLRLGTGTNEKLFF
.,TRBJ1-2,.,TRBV10-1,TGCGCCAGCAGTTCGGAGGGTTCTGGCTACACCTTC,CASSSEGSGYTF
.,TRBJ1-1,.,TRBV18,TGTGCCAGCTCACCAAGTACAGCAACGAACACTGAAGCTTTCTTT,CASSPSTATNTEAFF
.,TRBJ2-5,.,TRBV5-6,TGTGCCAGCAGCTTGGATACTAGGATAGAGACCCAGTACTTC,CASSLDTRIETQYF
TRBD1,TRBJ1-6,.,TRBV19,TGTGCCAGTAGTATAGGCGGACAGGGGCATTCACCCCTCCACTTT,CASSIGGQGHSPLHF